Included here is one T cell receptor (beta chain) sequence, with context. The antigen is undetermined. Germline-derived CDR1 and CDR2 are SEHNR and FQNEAQ (reference sequence). The CDR3 has 14 amino acids. V lost 4 bases and J 3 bases, leaving 9 bases between the germline ends. This specimen comes from a study of OX40 agonist ivuxolimab in advanced cancers. Looking at the study overall: With a range of roughly 20 to 80, age averaged 60 years, and about 80% were male. Prior anti-PD-1, anti-PD-L1 or anti-CTLA-4 therapy was allowed; roughly 40% had some. The study, taken as a whole, reports: Several nonresponders also turned out to have low normalized T-cell clonal expansion.

Sequencing was performed with immunoSEQ multiplex PCR; in TCRdb, only in-frame clones are kept and a portion is missing. The repertoire includes 78,000 or so clones, about 89% of them detected once, and around 0.7% sits in the top ten. This sequence was found in an adult with an advanced solid tumor such as melanoma, head and neck, liver or kidney cancer. The chain couples TRBV7-9 to TRBJ1-4; maybe TRBD1 (5 bases). Sequenced here: CD4+ or CD8+ T cells sorted from blood, sampled in a trial of the OX40 agonist ivuxolimab. The CDR3 region is CASSSTGANEKLFF. The CDR3 DNA reads as TGTGCCAGCAGCTCCACGGGGGCTAATGAAAAACTGTTTTTT.